This T cell receptor beta chain comes out of a study of T cells in Graves' hyperthyroidism and ophthalmopathy. Regarding the study as a whole: Most expanded thyroid clonotypes above 0.001 recurred in blood.

The germline gives CDR1 DFQATT, CDR2 SNEGSKA (reference sequence). CDR3 length: 13 amino acids. V was trimmed by 5 bases and J by 6 bases, leaving 14 bases between them. Template material for amplifying TCR beta CDR3 regions consisted of RNA transcripts. In the first-round RT-PCR of the TCR CDR3, the HTBI primer set was used. TCRdb re-analysed the multiplex PCR reads in MiXCR, keeping a single row per CDR3 protein. The table has 550,000 to 600,000 distinct CDR3 sequences, 13% to 15% seen once. Criteria for exclusion of patients were uncontrolled infection, other autoimmune disease, pregnancy or lactation. Thyroid ultrasound, orbital computed tomography, clinical symptoms, and serum thyroxine and TRAb underpinned diagnoses. Fresh peripheral blood, approximately 10 ml, yielded the PBMCs. This clonotype was counted at least ten times. No antigen is known for it.

The source material was blood. The TCR was taken from a woman younger than 30 with Graves' ophthalmopathy. This chain connects TRBV20-1 to TRBJ2-1; D gene uncertain. The CDR3 sequence: CSADLSVGNEQFF. The CDR3 nucleotides are TGCAGTGCTGACCTCTCGGTGGGCAATGAGCAGTTCTTC.